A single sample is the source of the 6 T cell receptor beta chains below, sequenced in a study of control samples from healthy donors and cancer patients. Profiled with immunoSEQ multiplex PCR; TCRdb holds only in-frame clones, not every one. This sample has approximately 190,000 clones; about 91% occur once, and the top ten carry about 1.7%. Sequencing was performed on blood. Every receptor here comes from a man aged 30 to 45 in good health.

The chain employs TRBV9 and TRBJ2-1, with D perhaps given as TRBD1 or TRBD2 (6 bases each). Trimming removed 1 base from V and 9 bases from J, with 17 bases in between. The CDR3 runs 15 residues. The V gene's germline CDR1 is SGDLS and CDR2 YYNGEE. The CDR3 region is CASSVMRGGKGEQFF. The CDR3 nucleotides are TGTGCCAGCAGCGTAATGAGAGGGGGGAAGGGTGAGCAGTTCTTC.

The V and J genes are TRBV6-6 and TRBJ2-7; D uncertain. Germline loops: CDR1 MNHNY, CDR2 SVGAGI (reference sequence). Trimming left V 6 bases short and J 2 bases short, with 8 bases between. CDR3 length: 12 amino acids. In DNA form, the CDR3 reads TGTGCCAGCAGCGGAACGGCCTACGAGCAGTACTTC. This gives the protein CASSGTAYEQYF.

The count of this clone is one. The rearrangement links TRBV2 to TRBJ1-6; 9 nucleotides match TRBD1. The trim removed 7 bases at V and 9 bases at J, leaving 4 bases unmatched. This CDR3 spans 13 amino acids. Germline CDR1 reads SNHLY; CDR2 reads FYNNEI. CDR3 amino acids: CASKGQGSSPLHF. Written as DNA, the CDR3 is TGTGCCAGCAAGGGACAGGGCAGTTCACCCCTCCACTTT.

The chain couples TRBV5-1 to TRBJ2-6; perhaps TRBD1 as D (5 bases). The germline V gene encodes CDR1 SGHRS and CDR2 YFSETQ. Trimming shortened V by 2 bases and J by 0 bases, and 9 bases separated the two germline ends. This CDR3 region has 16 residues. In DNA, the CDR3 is TGCGCCAGCAGCTTAACAGGAACCTCTGGGGCCAACGTCCTGACTTTC. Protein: CASSLTGTSGANVLTF.

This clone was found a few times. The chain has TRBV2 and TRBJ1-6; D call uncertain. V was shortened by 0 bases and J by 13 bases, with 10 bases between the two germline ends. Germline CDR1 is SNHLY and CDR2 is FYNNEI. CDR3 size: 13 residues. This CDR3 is CASSEAPVDPLHF. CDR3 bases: TGTGCCAGCAGTGAAGCGCCCGTAGACCCCCTCCACTTT.

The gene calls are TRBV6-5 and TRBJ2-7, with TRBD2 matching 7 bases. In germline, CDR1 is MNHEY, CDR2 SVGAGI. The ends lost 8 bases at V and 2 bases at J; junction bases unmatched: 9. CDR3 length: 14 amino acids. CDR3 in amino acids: CASRSGESAYEQYF. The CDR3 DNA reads TGTGCCAGCCGGAGCGGGGAGAGTGCCTACGAGCAGTACTTC.